This entry lists 30 T cell receptor beta chains sequenced from one sample in a study of OX40 agonist ivuxolimab in advanced cancers. TCRdb's copy holds only in-frame clones and misses some; the assay was immunoSEQ multiplex PCR. The table has 50,000 to 80,000 clones, roughly 86% seen once. Sequenced material: CD4+ or CD8+ T cells sorted from blood, taken in a trial of the OX40 agonist ivuxolimab. These receptors were taken from an adult with an advanced solid tumor such as melanoma, head and neck, liver or kidney cancer.

V gene TRBV5-4 combines with J gene TRBJ1-2; D is undetermined. The V and J ends lost 4 bases and 2 bases respectively, with 9 bases between them. The CDR3 length is 13 residues. Germline V gene lookup returns CDR1 SGHNT and CDR2 YYREEE (reference sequence). This CDR3 is CASSEPVNYGYTF. The CDR3 coding sequence is TGTGCCAGCAGCGAACCAGTAAACTATGGCTACACCTTC.

This chain joins TRBV6-5 and TRBJ1-2, with D possibly being TRBD1 (5 bases). The V gene lost 2 bases and the J gene lost 6 bases, with 10 bases spanning the gap. This CDR3 is built from 13 residues. Germline CDR1 is MNHEY and CDR2 is SVGAGI. Here the CDR3 reads CASSYGGGNGYTF. CDR3 coding DNA: TGTGCCAGCAGTTACGGGGGGGGAAATGGCTACACCTTC.

This clone appeared once. At one end the junction does not follow the germline gene, possibly because of a read error. The chain has TRBV9 and TRBJ2-2; TRBD2 matches at 13 bases. The CDR3 spans 17 residues. The germline CDR1 and CDR2 sequences are SGDLS and YYNGEE. As DNA, the CDR3 is TGTGCCAGCAGGGGATGGACTAGCGGGAGTACGTACCGGGGAGCTGTTTTT. The encoded protein is CASRGWTSGSTYRGAVF.

J is TRBJ1-1 and V is TRBV7-8, with 7 bases matching TRBD1. The ends lost 3 bases at V and 8 bases at J; junction bases unmatched: 9. Looked up from germline, CDR1 is SGHVS and CDR2 is FQNEAQ. There are 14 residues in the CDR3. In DNA form, the CDR3 reads TGTGCCAGCAGCTTCCAGGGGGGTGGAGTAGAAGCTTTCTTT. It is translated as CASSFQGGGVEAFF.

The J gene is TRBJ2-7, the V gene TRBV15, with 7 bases matching TRBD1. Unmatched junction bases numbered 14, after V lost 5 bases and J lost 1 base. The CDR3 has 17 amino acids. Germline V gives CDR1 LNHNV, CDR2 YYDKDF (reference sequence). The CDR3 nucleotides are TGTGCCACCAGCGGCACATCCGGGACAGCCACTTCCTACGAGCAGTACTTC. Encoded protein: CATSGTSGTATSYEQYF.

This clone has a handful of counts. The genes are TRBV5-1 and TRBJ1-1; TRBD1 matches at 8 bases. Germline V gives CDR1 SGHRS, CDR2 YFSETQ. The CDR3 totals 13 residues. With V trimmed by 0 bases and J by 11 bases, 6 bases remained unmatched. DNA of the CDR3: TGCGCCAGCAGCTTGGGCGGGGACAGGACTGCTTTCTTT. Protein: CASSLGGDRTAFF.

The chain is built from TRBV2 and TRBJ1-6, with D tentatively TRBD1 (5 bases). The CDR3 loop spans 15 amino acids. In germline, CDR1 is SNHLY, CDR2 FYNNEI. V was cut by 0 bases and J by 8 bases, with 11 bases left in between. CDR3 loop: CASSEARGMYSPLHF. The CDR3 DNA reads TGTGCCAGCAGTGAAGCCCGGGGGATGTATTCACCCCTCCACTTT.

The rearrangement links TRBV2 to TRBJ2-1, with a weak D call TRBD1 (6 bases). Germline V gives CDR1 SNHLY, CDR2 FYNNEI. V was cut by 7 bases and J by 0 bases, with 13 bases left in between. There are 15 residues in the CDR3. CDR3 in DNA: TGTGCCAGCACCTACCTAGGGGGCTCCTACAATGAGCAGTTCTTC. This gives the protein CASTYLGGSYNEQFF.

The chain employs TRBV6-5 and TRBJ2-7; TRBD1 aligns across 8 bases. The CDR3 loop spans 14 amino acids. Germline loops: CDR1 MNHEY, CDR2 SVGAGI. V was clipped by 6 bases and J by 2 bases; unmatched bases: 6. CDR3 DNA: TGTGCCAGCAGACTCAGGGGGCCGACCTACGAGCAGTACTTC. Protein product: CASRLRGPTYEQYF.

The DNA for the CDR3 is TGTGCCAGCAGCTCAGGCTCCTACAATGAGCAGTTCTTC. It codes for CASSSGSYNEQFF. J is TRBJ2-1 and V is TRBV7-9; D unclear. Germline V gene sequence: CDR1 SEHNR, CDR2 FQNEAQ (reference sequence). Trimming took off 4 bases at V and 0 bases at J, with 4 bases between the two ends. This CDR3 spans 13 amino acids.

For the CDR3, the DNA is TGTGCCAGCACCCTTCGAGGGTTCTCAGATACGCAGTATTTT. The encoded protein is CASTLRGFSDTQYF. The chain combines TRBV27 with TRBJ2-3; a possible D gene is TRBD2 (5 bases). Trimming left V 7 bases short and J 4 bases short, with 15 bases between. Germline loops: CDR1 MNHEY, CDR2 SMNVEV (reference sequence). The CDR3 consists of 14 residues.

The chain carries TRBV30 and TRBJ1-5; 7 nucleotides match TRBD1. The V segment lost 4 bases and the J segment 0 bases; nucleotides outside the gene matches: 9. Germline lookup yields CDR1 GTSNPN and CDR2 SVGIG (reference sequence). This CDR3 has 16 amino acids. The CDR3 reads CAWNPAGGFSNQPQHF. In DNA form, the CDR3 reads TGTGCCTGGAACCCGGCAGGGGGATTTAGCAATCAGCCCCAGCATTTT.

The V gene is TRBV11-1, the J gene TRBJ2-1; D remains unclear. The V gene lost 1 base and the J gene lost 2 bases, with 3 bases spanning the gap. The germline CDR1 and CDR2 sequences are SGHAT and FQDESV (reference sequence). The length of the CDR3 is 13 residues. Here the CDR3 reads CASSLGTYNEQFF. The DNA of the CDR3 is TGTGCCAGCAGCTTAGGAACCTACAATGAGCAGTTCTTC.

The V gene is TRBV5-1, the J gene TRBJ2-2; 9 nucleotides align to TRBD1. Germline V gene lookup returns CDR1 SGHRS and CDR2 YFSETQ. With V trimmed by 7 bases and J by 5 bases, 15 bases remained unmatched. The CDR3 covers 17 residues. This chain's CDR3 is CASATPRTGAGTGELFF. CDR3 bases: TGCGCCAGCGCGACCCCTAGGACAGGGGCTGGAACCGGGGAGCTGTTTTTT. The variable domain in full, completed from reference TRBV5-1 and TRBJ2-2, reads KAGVTQTPRYLIKTRGQQVTLSCSPISGHRSVSWYQQTPGQGLQFLFEYFSETQRNKGNFPGRFSGRQFSNSRSEMNVSTLELGDSALYLCASATPRTGAGTGELFFGEGSRLTVL.

This chain uses TRBV2 with TRBJ2-5, with 7 bases identical to TRBD1. Germline assignment: CDR1 SNHLY and CDR2 FYNNEI. This CDR3 spans 14 amino acids. The V and J ends lost 5 bases and 4 bases, in that order; junction bases with no gene match: 7. The CDR3 region has the DNA TGTGCCAGCAGTCTACAGGGGTCGGGAGAGACCCAGTACTTC. It specifies CASSLQGSGETQYF. Supplemented by reference TRBV2 and TRBJ2-5, the full variable domain reads EPEVTQTPSHQVTQMGQEVILRCVPISNHLYFYWYRQILGQKVEFLVSFYNNEISEKSEIFDDQFSVERPDGSNFTLKIRSTKLEDSAMYFCASSLQGSGETQYFGPGTRLLVL.

DNA of the CDR3: TGTGCCAGCAGTCCCTTCCCCGGGGGGGGGACCCAGTACTTC. Amino acid sequence: CASSPFPGGGTQYF. This chain uses TRBV6-5 with TRBJ2-5; TRBD2 matches 8 bases. The CDR3 length is 14 residues. V gave up 5 bases and J gave up 7 bases; unmatched junction bases: 9. The germline V gene has CDR1 MNHEY and CDR2 SVGAGI.

V and J are TRBV11-3 and TRBJ1-1, with D perhaps matching TRBD1 (6 bases). Deletions cut 3 bases from V and 11 bases from J, with 19 bases between. This CDR3 comprises 14 residues. Germline CDR1 is SGHNT and CDR2 is YENEEA. CDR3 sequence reads: CASSFGGGSLEAFF. The CDR3 nucleotides read TGTGCCAGCAGCTTTGGAGGGGGTAGTCTAGAGGCTTTCTTT. Full variable domain (rest looked up from reference TRBV11-3 and TRBJ1-1): EAGVVQSPRYKIIEKKQPVAFWCNPISGHNTLYWYLQNLGQGPELLIRYENEEAVDDSQLPKDRFSAERLKGVDSTLKIQPAELGDSAVYLCASSFGGGSLEAFFGQGTRLTVV.

V gene TRBV5-1 combines with J gene TRBJ2-2, with 7 bases that match TRBD2. The CDR3 sequence is 14 residues long. Germline CDR1 is SGHRS and CDR2 is YFSETQ. V shed 3 bases, J shed 10 bases, and the junction held 9 bases outside the gene matches. The CDR3 region has the DNA TGCGCCAGCAGCTACCGAGCGGGGACGGAGGAGCTGTTTTTT. Its protein product is CASSYRAGTEELFF. Based on the CDR3 plus reference TRBV5-1 and TRBJ2-2, the full variable domain is KAGVTQTPRYLIKTRGQQVTLSCSPISGHRSVSWYQQTPGQGLQFLFEYFSETQRNKGNFPGRFSGRQFSNSRSEMNVSTLELGDSALYLCASSYRAGTEELFFGEGSRLTVL.

This rearrangement joins TRBV5-8 to TRBJ1-4; 8 bases align to TRBD1. V trimming: 4 bases; J trimming: 1 base; junction bases outside the gene matches: 3. Looked up from germline, CDR1 is SGHTS and CDR2 is YDEGEE. The CDR3 is 15 amino acids. CDR3 protein: CASSQTGGTNEKLFF. CDR3 DNA sequence: TGTGCCAGCAGCCAAACAGGGGGAACTAATGAAAAACTGTTTTTT.

This clone appeared a single time. CDR3 residues: CASNYRGTQETQYF. The CDR3 nucleotides read TGTGCCAGCAACTACAGGGGGACCCAAGAGACCCAGTACTTC. The chain is built from TRBV5-6 and TRBJ2-5, with TRBD1 matching 8 bases. Unmatched junction bases numbered 5, after V lost 6 bases and J lost 1 base. From germline, CDR1 is SGHDT and CDR2 YYEEEE. CDR3 length: 14 amino acids. The entire variable domain, with the rest obtained from reference TRBV5-6 and TRBJ2-5, is as follows: DAGVTQSPTHLIKTRGQQVTLRCSPKSGHDTVSWYQQALGQGPQFIFQYYEEEERQRGNFPDRFSGHQFPNYSSELNVNALLLGDSALYLCASNYRGTQETQYFGPGTRLLVL.

The chain links TRBV19 to TRBJ2-1, with 8 bases that match TRBD1. The CDR3 covers 14 residues. V shed 5 bases and J 4 bases; nucleotides not matched to a gene: 4. Germline lookup yields CDR1 LNHDA and CDR2 SQIVND (reference sequence). CDR3 sequence reads: CASSVGDRYNEQFF. CDR3 DNA sequence: TGTGCCAGTAGTGTAGGGGACAGGTACAATGAGCAGTTCTTC.

This rearrangement joins TRBV18 to TRBJ2-7, with D perhaps being TRBD1 or TRBD2 (6 bases each). The germline V gene encodes CDR1 KGHSH and CDR2 LQKENI. The CDR3 loop spans 15 amino acids. Trimming removed 1 base from V and 6 bases from J, with 16 bases in between. CDR3 sequence (DNA): TGTGCCAGCTCACCACGTGGGGTTCGGGGGCTCGAGCAGTACTTC. Protein: CASSPRGVRGLEQYF.

The chain combines TRBV19 with TRBJ1-1; D is unresolved. The germline V gene has CDR1 LNHDA and CDR2 SQIVND (reference sequence). The CDR3 contains 15 residues. The ends were cut back, 0 bases at V and 2 bases at J, with 10 bases in the middle. CDR3 bases: TGTGCCAGTAGTATAGATCAACCGGTAAACACTGAAGCTTTCTTT. Its translation: CASSIDQPVNTEAFF.

The chain employs TRBV27 and TRBJ1-5; maybe TRBD1 (6 bases). The CDR3 is 16 amino acids. V lost 5 bases and J 0 bases, leaving 14 bases between the germline ends. The V gene's germline CDR1 is MNHEY and CDR2 SMNVEV (reference sequence). In nucleotides, the CDR3 is TGTGCCAGCAGTCCTCTTGGACAGCATAGCAATCAGCCCCAGCATTTT. Encoded protein: CASSPLGQHSNQPQHF.

The V and J genes are TRBV7-6 and TRBJ2-3, with D possibly matching TRBD2 (6 bases). Germline-derived CDR1 and CDR2 are SGHVS and FNYEAQ. The CDR3 totals 15 residues. Trimming cost V 7 bases and J 1 base, with 15 bases left between them. The CDR3: CASTLSGGGTDTQYF. In DNA form, the CDR3 reads TGTGCCAGCACCCTCTCTGGCGGGGGCACAGATACGCAGTATTTT.

The chain's CDR3 is CASSVRSSGSYNEQFF. The CDR3 DNA follows: TGTGCCAGCAGCGTAAGGTCTAGCGGGAGTTACAATGAGCAGTTCTTC. The chain recombines TRBV9 with TRBJ2-1; 10 positions match TRBD2. V shed 1 base and J 4 bases; nucleotides not matched to a gene: 5. The CDR3 loop spans 16 amino acids. CDR1 and CDR2 (germline): SGDLS, YYNGEE.

This chain uses TRBV9 with TRBJ1-2, with 8 positions matching TRBD1. Trimming at V came to 0 bases and at J to 8 bases, leaving 6 bases not matched to a gene. Germline values: CDR1 SGDLS, CDR2 YYNGEE. CDR3 length: 14 residues. The CDR3 DNA reads TGTGCCAGCAGCGTAGGGACAGGGAAGAAAGGCTACACCTTC. Protein sequence: CASSVGTGKKGYTF.

The chain joins TRBV27 to TRBJ2-6, with D perhaps matching TRBD1 (5 bases). V lost 2 bases and J lost 0, with 8 bases in between. CDR3 length equals 16 residues. Germline CDR1 MNHEY, CDR2 SMNVEV (reference sequence). The CDR3 DNA is TGTGCCAGCAGTTTAAACAGGCCCTCTGGGGCCAACGTCCTGACTTTC. Its translation: CASSLNRPSGANVLTF.

This clone was counted ten times or more. The V and J genes are TRBV5-6 and TRBJ2-3; 7 nucleotides match TRBD2. V was pared by 4 bases and J by 5 bases, with 4 bases of the junction left unmatched. The CDR3 totals 13 residues. In germline, CDR1 is SGHDT, CDR2 YYEEEE. The CDR3 nucleotides are TGTGCCAGCAGCCCTAGGGAGGGAGATACGCAGTATTTT. Translating gives CASSPREGDTQYF.

The chain couples TRBV14 to TRBJ2-3, with TRBD2 as a possible D gene (5 bases). Germline V gene data show CDR1 as SGHDN and CDR2 as FVKESK. The CDR3 spans 15 residues. Trimming removed 4 bases from V and 4 bases from J, with 15 bases in between. This CDR3 is CASSRGQSSADTQYF. DNA for the CDR3: TGTGCCAGCAGCCGCGGGCAAAGCAGCGCAGATACGCAGTATTTT.